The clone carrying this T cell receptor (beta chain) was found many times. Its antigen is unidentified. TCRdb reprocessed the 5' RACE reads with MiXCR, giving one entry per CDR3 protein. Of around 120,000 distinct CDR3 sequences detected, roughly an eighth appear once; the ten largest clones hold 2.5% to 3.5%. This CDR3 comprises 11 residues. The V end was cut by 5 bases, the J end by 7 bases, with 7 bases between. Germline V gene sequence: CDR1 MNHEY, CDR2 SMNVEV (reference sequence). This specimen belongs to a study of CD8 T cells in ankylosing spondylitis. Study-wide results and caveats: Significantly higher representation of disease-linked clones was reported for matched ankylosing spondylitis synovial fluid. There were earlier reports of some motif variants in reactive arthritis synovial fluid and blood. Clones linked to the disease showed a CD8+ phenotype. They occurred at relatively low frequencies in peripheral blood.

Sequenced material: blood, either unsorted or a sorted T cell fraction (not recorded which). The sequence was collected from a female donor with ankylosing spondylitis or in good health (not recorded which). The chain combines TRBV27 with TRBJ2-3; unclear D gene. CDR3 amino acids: CASSTANTQYF. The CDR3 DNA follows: TGTGCCAGCAGTACCGCAAATACGCAGTATTTT.